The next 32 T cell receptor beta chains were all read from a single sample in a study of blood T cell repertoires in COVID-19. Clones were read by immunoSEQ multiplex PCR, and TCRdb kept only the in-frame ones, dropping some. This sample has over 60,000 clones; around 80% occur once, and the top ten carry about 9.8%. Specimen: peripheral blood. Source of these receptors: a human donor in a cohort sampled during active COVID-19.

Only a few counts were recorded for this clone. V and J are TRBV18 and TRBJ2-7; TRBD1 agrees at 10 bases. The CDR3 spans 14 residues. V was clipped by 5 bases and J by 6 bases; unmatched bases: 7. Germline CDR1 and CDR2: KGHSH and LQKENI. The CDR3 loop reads CASSSTGTGAEQYF. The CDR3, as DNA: TGTGCCAGCTCATCGACCGGGACAGGGGCCGAGCAGTACTTC.

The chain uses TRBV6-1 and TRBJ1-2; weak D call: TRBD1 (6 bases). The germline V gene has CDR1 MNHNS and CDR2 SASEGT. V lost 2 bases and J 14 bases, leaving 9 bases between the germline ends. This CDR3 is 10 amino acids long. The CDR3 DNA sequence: TGTGCCAGCAGTGAACCTGGGACAACCTTC. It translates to CASSEPGTTF.

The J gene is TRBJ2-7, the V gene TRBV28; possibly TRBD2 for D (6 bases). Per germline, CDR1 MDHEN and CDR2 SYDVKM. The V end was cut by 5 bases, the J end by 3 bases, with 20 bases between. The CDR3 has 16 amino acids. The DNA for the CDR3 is TGTGCCAGCAGTGGTCTGTTGCGGGATAACATCTACGAGCAGTACTTC. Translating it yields CASSGLLRDNIYEQYF.

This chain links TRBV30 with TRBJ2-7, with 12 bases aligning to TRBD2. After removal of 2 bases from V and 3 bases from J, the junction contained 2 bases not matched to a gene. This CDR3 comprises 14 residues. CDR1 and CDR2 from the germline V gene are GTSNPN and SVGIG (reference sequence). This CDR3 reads CAWSTSGRYYEQYF. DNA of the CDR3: TGTGCCTGGAGTACTAGCGGGAGGTACTACGAGCAGTACTTC.

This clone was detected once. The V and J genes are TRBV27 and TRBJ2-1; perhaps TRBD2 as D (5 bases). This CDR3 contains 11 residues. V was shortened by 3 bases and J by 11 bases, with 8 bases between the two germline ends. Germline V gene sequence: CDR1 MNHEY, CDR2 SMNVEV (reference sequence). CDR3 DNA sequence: TGTGCCAGCAGTTTTTCCGGGAAGCAGTTCTTC. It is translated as CASSFSGKQFF.

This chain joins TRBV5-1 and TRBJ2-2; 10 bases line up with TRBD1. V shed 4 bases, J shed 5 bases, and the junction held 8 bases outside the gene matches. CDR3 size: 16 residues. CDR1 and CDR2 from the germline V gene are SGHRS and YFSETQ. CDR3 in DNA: TGCGCCAGCAGCATGGCCTCGGGACAGGGGACCGGGGAGCTGTTTTTT. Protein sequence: CASSMASGQGTGELFF.

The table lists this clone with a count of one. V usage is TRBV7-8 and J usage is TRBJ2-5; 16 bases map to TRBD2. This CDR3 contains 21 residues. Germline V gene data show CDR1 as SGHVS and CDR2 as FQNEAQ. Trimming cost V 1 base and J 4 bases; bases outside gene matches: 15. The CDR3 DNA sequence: TGTGCCAGCAGCTTAGTTTTAGGGACTAGCGGGAGGGTCCGCAGGGGAGAGACCCAGTACTTC. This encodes CASSLVLGTSGRVRRGETQYF.

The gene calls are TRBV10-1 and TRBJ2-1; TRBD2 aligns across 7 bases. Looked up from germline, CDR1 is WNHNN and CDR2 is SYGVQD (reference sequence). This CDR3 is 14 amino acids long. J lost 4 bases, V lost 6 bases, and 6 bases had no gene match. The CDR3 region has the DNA TGCGCCAGCAGCGGGGGGAGTCCTTACAATGAGCAGTTCTTC. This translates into CASSGGSPYNEQFF.

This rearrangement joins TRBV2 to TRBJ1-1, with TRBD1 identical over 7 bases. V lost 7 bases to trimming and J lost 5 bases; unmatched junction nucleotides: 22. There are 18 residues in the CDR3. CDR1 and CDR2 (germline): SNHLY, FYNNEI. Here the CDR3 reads CASTEGKGAEKTATEAFF. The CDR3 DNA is TGTGCCAGCACTGAGGGGAAGGGGGCAGAAAAAACGGCTACTGAAGCTTTCTTT.

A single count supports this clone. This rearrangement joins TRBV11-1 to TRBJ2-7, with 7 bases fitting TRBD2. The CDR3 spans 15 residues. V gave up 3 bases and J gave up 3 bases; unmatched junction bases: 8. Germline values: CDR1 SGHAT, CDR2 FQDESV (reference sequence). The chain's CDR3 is CASSFPGTGGYEQYF. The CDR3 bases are TGTGCCAGCAGCTTCCCCGGGACGGGAGGCTACGAGCAGTACTTC.

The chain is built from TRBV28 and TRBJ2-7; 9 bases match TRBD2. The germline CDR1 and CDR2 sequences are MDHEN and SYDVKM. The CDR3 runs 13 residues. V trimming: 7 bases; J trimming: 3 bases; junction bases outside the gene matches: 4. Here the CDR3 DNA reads TGTGCCAGCACCGGGACTAGCCTCTACGAGCAGTACTTC. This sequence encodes CASTGTSLYEQYF. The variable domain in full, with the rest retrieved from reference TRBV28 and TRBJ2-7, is DVKVTQSSRYLVKRTGEKVFLECVQDMDHENMFWYRQDPGLGLRLIYFSYDVKMKEKGDIPEGYSVSREKKERFSLILESASTNQTSMYLCASTGTSLYEQYFGPGTRLTVT.

CDR3 amino acids: CSVLTSGSVQYF. In DNA, the CDR3 is TGCAGCGTGTTGACTAGCGGGAGCGTGCAGTACTTC. The chain combines TRBV29-1 with TRBJ2-7; 12 nucleotides line up with TRBD2. With 6 bases clipped from V and 9 bases from J, the junction kept 6 bases outside the gene matches. The CDR3 is 12 residues long. Germline lookup yields CDR1 SQVTM and CDR2 ANQGSEA.

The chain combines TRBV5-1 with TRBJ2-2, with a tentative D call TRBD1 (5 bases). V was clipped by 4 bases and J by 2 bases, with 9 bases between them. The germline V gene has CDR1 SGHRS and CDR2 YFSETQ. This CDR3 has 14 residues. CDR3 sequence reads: CASSADRNTGELFF. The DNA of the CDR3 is TGCGCCAGCAGCGCAGACAGAAACACCGGGGAGCTGTTTTTT.

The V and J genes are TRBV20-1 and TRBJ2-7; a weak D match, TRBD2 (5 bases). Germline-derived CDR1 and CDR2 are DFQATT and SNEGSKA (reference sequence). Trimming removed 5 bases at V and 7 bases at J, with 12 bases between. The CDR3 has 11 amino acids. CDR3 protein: CSAFGLGEQYF. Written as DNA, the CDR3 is TGCAGTGCTTTCGGACTGGGGGAGCAGTACTTC.

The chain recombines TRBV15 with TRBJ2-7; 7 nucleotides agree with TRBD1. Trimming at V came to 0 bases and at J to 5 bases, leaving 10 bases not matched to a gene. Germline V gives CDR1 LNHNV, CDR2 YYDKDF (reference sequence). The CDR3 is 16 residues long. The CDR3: CATSRDVATGRHEQYF. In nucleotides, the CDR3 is TGTGCCACCAGCAGAGATGTGGCGACAGGGAGACACGAGCAGTACTTC.

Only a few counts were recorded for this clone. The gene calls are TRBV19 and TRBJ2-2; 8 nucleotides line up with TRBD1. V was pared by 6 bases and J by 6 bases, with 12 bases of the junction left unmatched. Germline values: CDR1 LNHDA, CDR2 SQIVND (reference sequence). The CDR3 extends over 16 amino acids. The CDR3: CASSLGQGGRAGELFF. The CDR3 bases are TGTGCCAGTAGCCTCGGACAGGGCGGCAGGGCCGGGGAGCTGTTTTTT.

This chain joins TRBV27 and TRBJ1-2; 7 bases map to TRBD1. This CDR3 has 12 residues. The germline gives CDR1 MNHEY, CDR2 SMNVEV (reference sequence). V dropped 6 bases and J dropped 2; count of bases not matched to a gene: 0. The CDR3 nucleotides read TGTGCCAGCAGGACAGGGAACTATGGCTACACCTTC. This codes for CASRTGNYGYTF.

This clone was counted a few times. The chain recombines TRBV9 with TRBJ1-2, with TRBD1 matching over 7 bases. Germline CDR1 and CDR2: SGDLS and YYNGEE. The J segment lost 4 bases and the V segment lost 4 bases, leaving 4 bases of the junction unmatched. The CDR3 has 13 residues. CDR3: CASSPRQGYGYTF. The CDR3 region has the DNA TGTGCCAGCAGCCCGCGACAGGGCTATGGCTACACCTTC.

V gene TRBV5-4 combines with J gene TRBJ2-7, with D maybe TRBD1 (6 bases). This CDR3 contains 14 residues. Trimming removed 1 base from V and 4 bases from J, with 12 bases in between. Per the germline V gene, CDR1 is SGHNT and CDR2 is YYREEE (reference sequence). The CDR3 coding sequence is TGTGCCAGCAGCTTGACAGGGATCCAATACGAGCAGTACTTC. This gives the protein CASSLTGIQYEQYF.

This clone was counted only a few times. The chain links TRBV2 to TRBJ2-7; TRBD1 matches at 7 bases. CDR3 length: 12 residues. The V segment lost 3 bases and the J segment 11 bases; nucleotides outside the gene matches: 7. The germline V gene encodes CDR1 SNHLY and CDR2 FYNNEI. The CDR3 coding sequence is TGTGCCAGCAGTGATACAGGGGTGGGGAAGTACTTC. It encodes CASSDTGVGKYF.

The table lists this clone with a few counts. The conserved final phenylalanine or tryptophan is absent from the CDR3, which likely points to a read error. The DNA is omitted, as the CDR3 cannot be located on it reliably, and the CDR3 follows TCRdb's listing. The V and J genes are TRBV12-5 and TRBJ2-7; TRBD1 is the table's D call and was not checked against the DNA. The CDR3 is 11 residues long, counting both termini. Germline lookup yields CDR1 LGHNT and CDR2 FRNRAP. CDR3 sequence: CASIIRDRASL.

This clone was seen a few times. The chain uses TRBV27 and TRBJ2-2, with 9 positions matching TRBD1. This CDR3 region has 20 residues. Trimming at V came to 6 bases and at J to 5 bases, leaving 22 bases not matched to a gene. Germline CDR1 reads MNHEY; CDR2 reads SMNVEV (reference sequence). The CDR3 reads CASSRFPRTDRGVVTGELFF. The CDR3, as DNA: TGTGCCAGCAGCCGATTTCCCAGGACCGACAGGGGGGTTGTTACCGGGGAGCTGTTTTTT.

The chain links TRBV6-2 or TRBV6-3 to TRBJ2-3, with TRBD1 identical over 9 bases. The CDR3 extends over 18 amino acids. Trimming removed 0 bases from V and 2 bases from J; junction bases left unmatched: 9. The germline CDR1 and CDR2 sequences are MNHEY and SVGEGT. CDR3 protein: CASSYSFRDRVDTDTQYF. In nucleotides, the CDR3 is TGTGCCAGCAGTTACTCATTCCGGGACAGGGTAGACACAGATACGCAGTATTTT.

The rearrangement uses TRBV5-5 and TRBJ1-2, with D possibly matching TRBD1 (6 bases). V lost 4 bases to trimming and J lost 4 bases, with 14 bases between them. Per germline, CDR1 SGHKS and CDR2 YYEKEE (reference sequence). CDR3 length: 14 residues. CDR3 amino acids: CASSTPGAGYGYTF. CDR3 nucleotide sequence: TGTGCCAGCAGCACCCCAGGGGCGGGCTATGGCTACACCTTC. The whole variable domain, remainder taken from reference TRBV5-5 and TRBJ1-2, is DAGVTQSPTHLIKTRGQQVTLRCSPISGHKSVSWYQQVLGQGPQFIFQYYEKEERGRGNFPDRFSARQFPNYSSELNVNALLLGDSALYLCASSTPGAGYGYTFGSGTRLTVV.

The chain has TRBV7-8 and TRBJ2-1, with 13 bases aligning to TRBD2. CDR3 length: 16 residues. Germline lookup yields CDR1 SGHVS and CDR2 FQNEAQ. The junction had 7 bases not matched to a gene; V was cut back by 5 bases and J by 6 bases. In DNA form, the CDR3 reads TGTGCCAGCAGCCCAGTGGGACTAGCGGGAAGCAATGAGCAGTTCTTC. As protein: CASSPVGLAGSNEQFF.

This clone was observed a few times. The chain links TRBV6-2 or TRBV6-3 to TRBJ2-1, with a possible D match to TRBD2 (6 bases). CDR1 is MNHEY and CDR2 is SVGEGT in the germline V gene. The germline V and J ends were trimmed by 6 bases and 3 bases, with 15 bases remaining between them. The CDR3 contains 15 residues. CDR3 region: CASSDSGLLYNEQFF. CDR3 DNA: TGTGCCAGCAGCGATTCGGGACTCCTCTACAATGAGCAGTTCTTC.

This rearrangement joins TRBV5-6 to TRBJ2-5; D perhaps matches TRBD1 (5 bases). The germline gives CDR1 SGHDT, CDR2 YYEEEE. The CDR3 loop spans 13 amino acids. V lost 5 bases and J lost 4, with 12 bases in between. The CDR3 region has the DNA TGTGCCAGCAGTCTCAGGGTTCCAGAGACCCAGTACTTC. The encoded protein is CASSLRVPETQYF.

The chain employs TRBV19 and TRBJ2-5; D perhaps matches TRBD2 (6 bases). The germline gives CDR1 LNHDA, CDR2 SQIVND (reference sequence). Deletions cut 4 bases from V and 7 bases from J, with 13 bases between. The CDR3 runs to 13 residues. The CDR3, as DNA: TGTGCCAGTAGTACCGGGACTTTGGGGACCCAGTACTTC. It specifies CASSTGTLGTQYF.

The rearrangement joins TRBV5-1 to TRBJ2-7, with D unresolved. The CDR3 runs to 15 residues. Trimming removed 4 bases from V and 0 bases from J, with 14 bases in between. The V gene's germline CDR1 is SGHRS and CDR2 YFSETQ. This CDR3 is CASSTFNGGSYEQYF. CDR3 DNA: TGCGCCAGCAGCACATTTAACGGCGGCTCCTACGAGCAGTACTTC.

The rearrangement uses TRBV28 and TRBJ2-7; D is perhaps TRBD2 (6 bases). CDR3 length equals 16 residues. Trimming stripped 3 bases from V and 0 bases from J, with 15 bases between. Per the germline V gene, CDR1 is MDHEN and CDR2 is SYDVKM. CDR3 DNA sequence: TGTGCCAGCAGTTTCTTCTTTGGGACTGACTCCTACGAGCAGTACTTC. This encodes CASSFFFGTDSYEQYF.

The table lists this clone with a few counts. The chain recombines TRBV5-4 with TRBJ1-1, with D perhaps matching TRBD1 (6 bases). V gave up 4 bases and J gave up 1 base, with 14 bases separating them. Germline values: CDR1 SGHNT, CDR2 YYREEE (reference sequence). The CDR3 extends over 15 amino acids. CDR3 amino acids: CASSPSGTRNTEAFF. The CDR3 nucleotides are TGTGCCAGCAGCCCGAGCGGGACACGGAACACTGAAGCTTTCTTT.

DNA of the CDR3: TGTGCCAGCAGCGAGGACGGGACAGGCGTCTCTGGGGCCAACGTCCTGACTTTC. The encoded protein is CASSEDGTGVSGANVLTF. The V call is TRBV9, the J call TRBJ2-6, with 8 positions matching TRBD1. V trimming: 3 bases; J trimming: 0 bases; junction bases outside the gene matches: 8. Per the germline V gene, CDR1 is SGDLS and CDR2 is YYNGEE. This CDR3 has 18 amino acids.